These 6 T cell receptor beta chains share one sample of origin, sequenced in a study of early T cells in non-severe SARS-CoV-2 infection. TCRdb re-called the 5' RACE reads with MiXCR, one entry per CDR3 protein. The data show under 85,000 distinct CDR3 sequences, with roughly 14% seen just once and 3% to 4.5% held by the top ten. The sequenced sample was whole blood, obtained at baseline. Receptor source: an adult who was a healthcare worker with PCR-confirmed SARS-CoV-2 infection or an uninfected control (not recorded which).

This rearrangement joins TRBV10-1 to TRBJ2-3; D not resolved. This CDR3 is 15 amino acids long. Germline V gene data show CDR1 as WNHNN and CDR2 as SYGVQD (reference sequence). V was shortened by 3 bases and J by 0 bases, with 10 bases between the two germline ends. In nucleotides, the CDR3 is TGCGCCAGCAGTGAAGGTAGTATAAGCACAGATACGCAGTATTTT. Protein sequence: CASSEGSISTDTQYF.

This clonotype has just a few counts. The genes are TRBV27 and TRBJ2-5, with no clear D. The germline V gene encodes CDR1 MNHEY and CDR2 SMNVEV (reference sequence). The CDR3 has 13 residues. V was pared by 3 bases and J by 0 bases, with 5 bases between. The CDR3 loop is CASSFMYQETQYF. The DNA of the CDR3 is TGTGCCAGCAGTTTCATGTACCAAGAGACCCAGTACTTC.

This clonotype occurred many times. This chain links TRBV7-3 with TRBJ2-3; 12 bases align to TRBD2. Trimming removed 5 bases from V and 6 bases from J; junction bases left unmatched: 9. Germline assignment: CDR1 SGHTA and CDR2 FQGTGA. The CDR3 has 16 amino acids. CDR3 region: CASSPGTSGLRDTQYF. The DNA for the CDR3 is TGTGCCAGCAGCCCTGGGACTAGCGGGTTGAGGGATACGCAGTATTTT.

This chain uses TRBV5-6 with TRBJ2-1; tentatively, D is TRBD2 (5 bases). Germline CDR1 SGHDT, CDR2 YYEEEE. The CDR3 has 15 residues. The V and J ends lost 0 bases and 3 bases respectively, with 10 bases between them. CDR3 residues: CASSLVGGLYNEQFF. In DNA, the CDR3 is TGTGCCAGCAGCTTGGTTGGAGGACTCTACAATGAGCAGTTCTTC.

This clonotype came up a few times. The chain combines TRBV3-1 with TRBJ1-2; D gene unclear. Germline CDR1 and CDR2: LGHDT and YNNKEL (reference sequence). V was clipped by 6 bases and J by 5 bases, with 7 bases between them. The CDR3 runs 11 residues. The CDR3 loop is CASSPGYGYTF. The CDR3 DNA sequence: TGTGCCAGCAGTCCTGGTTATGGCTACACCTTC.

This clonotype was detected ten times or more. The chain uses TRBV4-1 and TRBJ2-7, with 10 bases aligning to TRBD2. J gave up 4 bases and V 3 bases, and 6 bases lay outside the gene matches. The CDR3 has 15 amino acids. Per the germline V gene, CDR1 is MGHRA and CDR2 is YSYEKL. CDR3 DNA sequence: TGCGCCAGCAGCCACGTTGGACTAGCGGCATACGAGCAGTACTTC. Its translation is CASSHVGLAAYEQYF.